This T cell receptor beta chain was obtained from a study of cytomegalovirus exposure and HLA in healthy donors. General observations from the study: A list of approximately 150 TCR beta chains associated with cytomegalovirus was given. On later analysis, the bulk of CMV-associated TCR beta chains appeared to be HLA-restricted.

Healthy bone marrow donors made up the cohort. The PCR employed 60 Vbeta primers together with 13 Jbeta primers. Clones were sequenced by immunoSEQ multiplex PCR, and TCRdb holds only the in-frame ones, with some missing. Of roughly 100,000 clones listed, 60% to 85% are singletons. Concerning this clone itself: The antigen is unknown.

Trimming removed 0 bases from V and 4 bases from J, with 6 bases in between. The V gene's germline CDR1 is MRHNA and CDR2 SNTAGT. This CDR3 contains 13 residues. The receptor comes from a young woman in good health and CMV-seropositive. Sequencing was done on a sample of PBMCs. This chain joins TRBV6-4 and TRBJ1-1; no definite D call. CDR3 nucleotides: TGTGCCAGCAGTGACTCGGGAGGCACTGAAGCTTTCTTT. It specifies CASSDSGGTEAFF.